These T cell receptor beta chains were read from a single sample in a study of CD8+ T cells in alopecia areata. Produced via immunoSEQ multiplex PCR; TCRdb's table is partial and in-frame only. The sample includes some 110,000 clones, roughly two fifths of them seen just once. Sequencing was carried out using CD4+ T cells sorted from blood. The source of these receptors is a human donor with alopecia areata. Both conserved end residues are part of each CDR3. The D gene is left open where the match is weak. Rows may omit the clone size; those that give it use once, few, many or a size class.

d_call: TRBD1
clone_size: NA
v_call: TRBV7-3
j_call: TRBJ2-5
cdr3_nt: TGTGCCAGCAGTGATCGGACAGGGGTGACGGAGACCCAGTACTTC
cdr3_aa: CASSDRTGVTETQYF

d_call: NA
clone_size: few
v_call: TRBV29-1
j_call: TRBJ1-2
cdr3_nt: TGCAGCGTTGAAGATACCAGGGCACGTGGCTACACCTTC
cdr3_aa: CSVEDTRARGYTF

d_call: NA
clone_size: NA
v_call: TRBV29-1
j_call: TRBJ2-2
cdr3_nt: TGCAGCGTGTATCACTGGGGGGCGGCCGGGGAGCTGTTTTTT
cdr3_aa: CSVYHWGAAGELFF

d_call: TRBD1
clone_size: few
v_call: TRBV29-1
j_call: TRBJ1-1
cdr3_nt: TGCAGCGTAGGGGGACAGTTTTACACTGAAGCTTTCTTT
cdr3_aa: CSVGGQFYTEAFF

d_call: NA
clone_size: NA
v_call: TRBV29-1
j_call: TRBJ2-7
cdr3_nt: TGCAGCGTTGCTACCATAAGCTCCTACGAGCAGTACTTC
cdr3_aa: CSVATISSYEQYF

d_call: TRBD1
clone_size: NA
v_call: TRBV19
j_call: TRBJ2-3
cdr3_nt: TGTGCCAGTAGCTTGACCGGGACAGGGCTCCCAGATACGCAGTATTTT
cdr3_aa: CASSLTGTGLPDTQYF

d_call: NA
clone_size: few
v_call: TRBV18
j_call: TRBJ1-2
cdr3_nt: TGTGCCAGCTCACCACCTGGTTCCTATGGCTACACCTTC
cdr3_aa: CASSPPGSYGYTF

d_call: TRBD2
clone_size: NA
v_call: TRBV2
j_call: TRBJ2-7
cdr3_nt: TGTGCCAGCTACCCGACGGGACTAGCGATGTCGCAGTACTTC
cdr3_aa: CASYPTGLAMSQYF

d_call: TRBD1
clone_size: few
v_call: TRBV29-1
j_call: TRBJ1-1
cdr3_nt: TGCAGCGGTGACAGGGTAGGGTTTCAGGCTTTCTTT
cdr3_aa: CSGDRVGFQAFF

d_call: NA
clone_size: few
v_call: TRBV29-1
j_call: TRBJ1-3
cdr3_nt: TGCAGCGTTGGGGAGAGCTCTGGAAACACCATATATTTT
cdr3_aa: CSVGESSGNTIYF

d_call: NA
clone_size: NA
v_call: TRBV5-1
j_call: TRBJ1-1
cdr3_nt: TGCGCCAGCAGCTCAAGCATAGACACCCGGAACACTGAAGCTTTCTTT
cdr3_aa: CASSSSIDTRNTEAFF

d_call: NA
clone_size: NA
v_call: TRBV14
j_call: TRBJ1-2
cdr3_nt: TGTGCCAGCAGCCAAGATGAGGGACGGGGCTACACCTTC
cdr3_aa: CASSQDEGRGYTF

d_call: TRBD1
clone_size: once
v_call: TRBV28
j_call: TRBJ1-5
cdr3_nt: TGTGCCAGCAGCCGGGACAGAAATCAGCCCCAGCATTTT
cdr3_aa: CASSRDRNQPQHF

d_call: NA
clone_size: few
v_call: TRBV29-1
j_call: TRBJ2-1
cdr3_nt: TGCAGCGTTGAAGATAAGGGGAGAAACAATGAGCAGTTCTTC
cdr3_aa: CSVEDKGRNNEQFF

d_call: NA
clone_size: NA
v_call: TRBV6-6
j_call: TRBJ1-1
cdr3_nt: TGTGCCAGCAGTCTCGAGATACGTTACACTGAAGCTTTCTTT
cdr3_aa: CASSLEIRYTEAFF

d_call: NA
clone_size: NA
v_call: TRBV4-2
j_call: TRBJ2-2
cdr3_nt: TGTGCCAGCAGCCAAGATGGAGGACGGAACACCGGGGAGCTGTTTTTT
cdr3_aa: CASSQDGGRNTGELFF

d_call: TRBD2
clone_size: NA
v_call: TRBV30
j_call: TRBJ2-7
cdr3_nt: TGTGCCTGGAGTGGCAAGGCTAGCGGGAGATTGTCAGGGTACGAGCAGTACTTC
cdr3_aa: CAWSGKASGRLSGYEQYF

d_call: TRBD2
clone_size: NA
v_call: TRBV19
j_call: TRBJ2-7
cdr3_nt: TGTGCCAGTAAAACCCAAGCGGGAGGGCCCTACGAGCAGTACTTC
cdr3_aa: CASKTQAGGPYEQYF

d_call: NA
clone_size: NA
v_call: TRBV25-1
j_call: TRBJ2-5
cdr3_nt: TGTGCCAGCAGTGAAAATATGTGGGGCGAAGAGACCCAGTACTTC
cdr3_aa: CASSENMWGEETQYF

d_call: NA
clone_size: few
v_call: TRBV5-5
j_call: TRBJ1-6
cdr3_nt: TGTGCCAGCAGCAAGCGCAGGGATCGGGTGAATTCACCCCTCCACTTT
cdr3_aa: CASSKRRDRVNSPLHF

d_call: NA
clone_size: NA
v_call: TRBV29-1
j_call: TRBJ2-3
cdr3_nt: TGCAGCGTTGTGGGAAGGAGCACAGATACGCAGTATTTT
cdr3_aa: CSVVGRSTDTQYF

d_call: NA
clone_size: NA
v_call: TRBV5-1
j_call: TRBJ2-7
cdr3_nt: TGCGCCAGCAGCATAACCGGGACCGACTACGAGCAGTACTTC
cdr3_aa: CASSITGTDYEQYF

d_call: TRBD1
clone_size: few
v_call: TRBV13
j_call: TRBJ2-7
cdr3_nt: TGTGCCAGCAGCCCTCGGACAGGAGATAGCTACGAGCAGTACTTC
cdr3_aa: CASSPRTGDSYEQYF

d_call: NA
clone_size: NA
v_call: TRBV19
j_call: TRBJ1-5
cdr3_nt: TGTGCCAGCACCCGGGGGAACAATGAACCCCAGCATTTT
cdr3_aa: CASTRGNNEPQHF

d_call: NA
clone_size: NA
v_call: TRBV29-1
j_call: TRBJ2-7
cdr3_nt: TGCAGCGTCGACGGCGAGTCAGTACGGAAGCAGTACTTC
cdr3_aa: CSVDGESVRKQYF

d_call: NA
clone_size: NA
v_call: TRBV20-1
j_call: TRBJ2-1
cdr3_nt: TGCAGTGCCCGGTACAATGAGCAGTTCTTC
cdr3_aa: CSARYNEQFF

d_call: NA
clone_size: few
v_call: TRBV29-1
j_call: TRBJ2-7
cdr3_nt: TGCAGCGTTGATACAGGACTGAGGGGCGAGCAGTACTTC
cdr3_aa: CSVDTGLRGEQYF

d_call: TRBD2
clone_size: NA
v_call: TRBV7-9
j_call: TRBJ2-1
cdr3_nt: TGTGCCAGCAGCTTGGGCAGCGGGAGGTACAATGAGCAGTTCTTC
cdr3_aa: CASSLGSGRYNEQFF

d_call: NA
clone_size: NA
v_call: TRBV9
j_call: TRBJ1-2
cdr3_nt: TGTGCCAGCAGCTCTTCATTCGGGGGCGCTGGTGGCTACACCTTC
cdr3_aa: CASSSSFGGAGGYTF

d_call: NA
clone_size: NA
v_call: TRBV30
j_call: TRBJ1-1
cdr3_nt: TGTGCCTGGAGTAAGGGACACCTTGATGAAGCTTTCTTT
cdr3_aa: CAWSKGHLDEAFF

d_call: NA
clone_size: few
v_call: TRBV5-6
j_call: TRBJ1-1
cdr3_nt: TGTGCCAGCAGCCCGCTACTTCTGAACACTGAAGCTTTCTTT
cdr3_aa: CASSPLLLNTEAFF

d_call: NA
clone_size: NA
v_call: TRBV19
j_call: TRBJ2-2
cdr3_nt: TGTGCCAGTAGTATAGTACTGAACACCGGGGAGCTGTTTTTT
cdr3_aa: CASSIVLNTGELFF

d_call: NA
clone_size: NA
v_call: TRBV29-1
j_call: TRBJ1-2
cdr3_nt: TGCCTTTATAAGGGGTACTATGGCTACACCTTC
cdr3_aa: CLYKGYYGYTF

d_call: TRBD1
clone_size: few
v_call: TRBV4-2
j_call: TRBJ1-1
cdr3_nt: TGTGCCAGCAGCCAAGATGCCAGGGGGACTTTCTTT
cdr3_aa: CASSQDARGTFF

d_call: TRBD1
clone_size: NA
v_call: TRBV28
j_call: TRBJ1-2
cdr3_nt: TGTGCCAGCCAGCGGACAGGGAGCTATGGCTACACCTTC
cdr3_aa: CASQRTGSYGYTF

d_call: NA
clone_size: few
v_call: TRBV29-1
j_call: TRBJ2-4
cdr3_nt: TGCAGCGTTGGGGCAGGCCAAAACATTCAGTACTTC
cdr3_aa: CSVGAGQNIQYF

d_call: TRBD2
clone_size: few
v_call: TRBV29-1
j_call: TRBJ2-1
cdr3_nt: TGCAGCGCTACGACTAGCTCTTACAATGAGCAGTTCTTC
cdr3_aa: CSATTSSYNEQFF

d_call: NA
clone_size: NA
v_call: TRBV28
j_call: TRBJ1-5
cdr3_nt: TGTGCCAGCACCTTGACAGGATTCAATCAGCCCCAGCATTTT
cdr3_aa: CASTLTGFNQPQHF

d_call: NA
clone_size: few
v_call: TRBV28
j_call: TRBJ1-2
cdr3_nt: TGTGCCAGCAGACCGATAACAGAGTTCTATGGCTACACCTTC
cdr3_aa: CASRPITEFYGYTF

d_call: NA
clone_size: NA
v_call: TRBV29-1
j_call: TRBJ2-7
cdr3_nt: TGCAGCGCAATAACCGGGGCCTCGACCTTGTACGAGCAGTACTTC
cdr3_aa: CSAITGASTLYEQYF

d_call: NA
clone_size: NA
v_call: TRBV15
j_call: TRBJ1-3
cdr3_nt: TGTGCCACCAGCAGCTCCAGGCTCTTCTCTGGAAACACCATATATTTT
cdr3_aa: CATSSSRLFSGNTIYF

d_call: NA
clone_size: NA
v_call: TRBV27
j_call: TRBJ2-7
cdr3_nt: TGTGCCAGCAGTTTAGGGCGTAGGTCCTACGAGCAGTACTTC
cdr3_aa: CASSLGRRSYEQYF

d_call: NA
clone_size: few
v_call: TRBV29-1
j_call: TRBJ1-1
cdr3_nt: TGCAGCGCCAGAGAGTCCGGAGCTTTCTTT
cdr3_aa: CSARESGAFF

d_call: NA
clone_size: NA
v_call: TRBV14
j_call: TRBJ1-2
cdr3_nt: TGTGCCAGCAGCCAAGACAGGGTTGCCTATGGCTACACCTTC
cdr3_aa: CASSQDRVAYGYTF

d_call: TRBD1
clone_size: few
v_call: TRBV30
j_call: TRBJ2-5
cdr3_nt: TGTGCCTGGGGGACCGGGACAGGGGCGAAAGAGACCCAGTACTTC
cdr3_aa: CAWGTGTGAKETQYF

d_call: NA
clone_size: medium-sized
v_call: TRBV18
j_call: TRBJ2-5
cdr3_nt: TGTGCCAGCTCACCCCAAGAGACCCAGTACTTC
cdr3_aa: CASSPQETQYF

d_call: TRBD2
clone_size: once
v_call: TRBV7-9
j_call: TRBJ2-3
cdr3_nt: TGTGCCAGCAGTTCCGGGACTAGCGGGGGAACAGATACGCAGTATTTT
cdr3_aa: CASSSGTSGGTDTQYF

d_call: TRBD1
clone_size: NA
v_call: TRBV5-1
j_call: TRBJ2-3
cdr3_nt: TGCGCCAGCAGCTTGGGGACAGGGAACACAGATACGCAGTATTTT
cdr3_aa: CASSLGTGNTDTQYF

d_call: TRBD2
clone_size: NA
v_call: TRBV4-3
j_call: TRBJ2-3
cdr3_nt: TGCGCCAGCAGCCAAGATCCCCGGGGGGGCACAGATACGCAGTATTTT
cdr3_aa: CASSQDPRGGTDTQYF

d_call: NA
clone_size: NA
v_call: TRBV7-2
j_call: TRBJ2-7
cdr3_nt: TGTGCCAGCAGCTTTCCGCCAGGGCCCGAGCAGTACTTC
cdr3_aa: CASSFPPGPEQYF

d_call: NA
clone_size: few
v_call: TRBV14
j_call: TRBJ2-2
cdr3_nt: TGTGCCAGCAGCCAAGTGGGTATTAGCACCGGGGAGCTGTTTTTT
cdr3_aa: CASSQVGISTGELFF

d_call: TRBD1
clone_size: once
v_call: TRBV29-1
j_call: TRBJ2-7
cdr3_nt: TGCAGCGTTAAACGGGACAGGGGGCCGTACGAGCAGTACTTC
cdr3_aa: CSVKRDRGPYEQYF

d_call: NA
clone_size: NA
v_call: TRBV15
j_call: TRBJ1-2
cdr3_nt: TGTGCCACCAGCAGGGACCTATTGAGCTATGGCTACACCTTC
cdr3_aa: CATSRDLLSYGYTF

d_call: NA
clone_size: NA
v_call: TRBV30
j_call: TRBJ1-2
cdr3_nt: TGTGCCTGGCACCGGGGGGGATGGAACTATGGCTACACCTTC
cdr3_aa: CAWHRGGWNYGYTF